These 9 T cell receptor beta chains came from one sample sequenced in a study of blood T cell repertoires in COVID-19. Profiled with immunoSEQ multiplex PCR; TCRdb holds only in-frame clones, not every one. The table includes about 270,000 clones, around nine tenths detected once. The sequenced sample was peripheral blood. The source is a man aged 35 to 55 with active or convalescent COVID-19.

The CDR3 sequence is CASSPGGLRAPLHF. Written as DNA, the CDR3 is TGTGCCAGCAGTCCGGGTGGGTTGAGGGCACCCCTCCACTTT. This rearrangement joins TRBV27 to TRBJ1-6; D ambiguous. CDR3 size: 14 residues. Trimming removed 5 bases at V and 11 bases at J, with 16 bases between. Per germline, CDR1 MNHEY and CDR2 SMNVEV (reference sequence).

The chain uses TRBV28 and TRBJ1-1; 7 nucleotides match TRBD1. The germline V gene encodes CDR1 MDHEN and CDR2 SYDVKM. The CDR3 runs to 15 residues. V dropped 3 bases and J dropped 0; count of bases not matched to a gene: 4. This CDR3 reads CASSLDRPLNTEAFF. The CDR3 DNA reads TGTGCCAGCAGTTTGGACAGGCCCCTGAACACTGAAGCTTTCTTT.

This clone occurred a few times. The chain employs TRBV6-5 and TRBJ2-6; tentative D call: TRBD2 (5 bases). Trimming pared 11 bases from V and 4 bases from J, leaving 12 bases between. This CDR3 is built from 13 residues. Germline V gene sequence: CDR1 MNHEY, CDR2 SVGAGI. This chain's CDR3 is CALSSGGANVLTF. The CDR3 DNA is TGTGCCCTCTCTTCGGGGGGGGCCAACGTCCTGACTTTC.

The rearrangement links TRBV29-1 to TRBJ2-7; TRBD1 agrees at 11 bases. J lost 3 bases, V lost 6 bases, and 10 bases had no gene match. The CDR3 extends over 15 amino acids. Germline V gives CDR1 SQVTM, CDR2 ANQGSEA. CDR3 sequence reads: CSVYHPGQGVYEQYF. The CDR3, as DNA: TGCAGCGTGTATCATCCGGGACAGGGGGTCTACGAGCAGTACTTC.

The CDR3 protein is CASSETTAPNEKLFF. In DNA, the CDR3 is TGTGCCAGCAGTGAGACGACAGCCCCTAATGAAAAACTGTTTTTT. The V gene is TRBV6-1, the J gene TRBJ1-4; D is possibly TRBD1 (5 bases). CDR1 is MNHNS, CDR2 SASEGT, per germline. Trimming stripped 3 bases from V and 3 bases from J, with 11 bases between. The CDR3 covers 15 residues.

The chain carries TRBV5-6 and TRBJ1-4, with 7 bases lining up with TRBD1. CDR1 is SGHDT, CDR2 YYEEEE, per germline. Trimming at V came to 0 bases and at J to 12 bases, leaving 11 bases not matched to a gene. CDR3 length: 15 amino acids. CDR3: CASSLEGTARWQLFF. CDR3 nucleotide sequence: TGTGCCAGCAGCTTGGAGGGGACAGCAAGGTGGCAACTGTTTTTT.

The rearrangement links TRBV30 to TRBJ1-1; D perhaps matches TRBD1 (6 bases). V lost 0 bases and J 5 bases, leaving 16 bases between the germline ends. This CDR3 region has 15 residues. Per the germline V gene, CDR1 is GTSNPN and CDR2 is SVGIG (reference sequence). CDR3 amino acids: CAWSVLGGARTEAFF. DNA for the CDR3: TGTGCCTGGAGTGTGTTAGGGGGGGCGAGGACTGAAGCTTTCTTT. Variable domain in full (rest from reference TRBV30 and TRBJ1-1): SQTIHQWPATLVQPVGSPLSLECTVEGTSNPNLYWYRQAAGRGLQLLFYSVGIGQISSEVPQNLSASRPQDRQFILSSKKLLLSDSGFYLCAWSVLGGARTEAFFGQGTRLTVV.

This chain connects TRBV27 to TRBJ2-7; 7 positions agree with TRBD2. The CDR3 totals 17 residues. Unmatched junction bases numbered 15, after V lost 2 bases and J lost 5 bases. In germline, CDR1 is MNHEY, CDR2 SMNVEV (reference sequence). CDR3 sequence: CASSLVAGAAPQHEQYF. The CDR3 coding sequence is TGTGCCAGCAGTTTAGTGGCGGGAGCCGCCCCGCAGCACGAGCAGTACTTC.

V and J are TRBV9 and TRBJ1-6; D call uncertain. The CDR3 runs to 14 residues. Germline V lookup: CDR1 SGDLS, CDR2 YYNGEE. Trimming took off 1 base at V and 9 bases at J, with 11 bases between the two ends. The CDR3 DNA sequence: TGTGCCAGCAGCGTAATGGTCGGAGGTTCACCCCTCCACTTT. It specifies CASSVMVGGSPLHF.